These 16 T cell receptor beta chains were all obtained from the same sample, sequenced in a study of T cell responses to AZD1222 COVID-19 vaccine (dated by TCRdb to 2020 to 2022). Library preparation employed the immunoSEQ multiplex PCR assay. Drawn from immuneACCESS, this table holds only the in-frame rearrangements with V and J called that TCRdb kept. Clones are partly lost; checked studies trace under half to an unresolved V gene and leave the rest unexplained. This sample's table has entries for about 140,000 clones. Together, the top ten hold 2.2% of the sample. In light of the paper, this sample's time point label describes: baseline before first vaccination. The specimen sequenced was peripheral blood. These receptors were taken from an adult in good health.

The chain has TRBV3-1 (or the pseudogene TRBV3-2) and TRBJ2-2; D not certain. V lost 1 base and J 4 bases, leaving 10 bases between the germline ends. This CDR3 spans 15 amino acids. Germline V gene lookup returns CDR1 LGHDT and CDR2 YNNKEL (reference sequence). For the CDR3, the DNA is TGTGCCAGCAGCCAAGTGGTCTCTGCCACCGGGGAGCTGTTTTTT. This codes for CASSQVVSATGELFF.

V and J are TRBV20-1 and TRBJ2-3, with D possibly matching TRBD2 (5 bases). Deletions cut 3 bases from V and 4 bases from J, with 14 bases between. Per germline, CDR1 DFQATT and CDR2 SNEGSKA (reference sequence). CDR3 size: 14 residues. CDR3 nucleotide sequence: TGCAGTGCTAGTTCAGCGGTTGGGGCAGATACGCAGTATTTT. Translated, it gives CSASSAVGADTQYF.

This sequence joins TRBV7-2 and TRBJ2-4; D is undetermined. There are 12 residues in the CDR3. V lost 3 bases, J lost 9 bases, and 9 bases lay in between. CDR1 is SGHTA, CDR2 FQGNSA, per germline. Written as DNA, the CDR3 is TGTGCCAGCAGCTTCAAGGTTGGCATTCAGTACTTC. Its protein product is CASSFKVGIQYF.

The rearrangement uses TRBV6-5 and TRBJ2-2, with a tentative D call TRBD1 (5 bases). CDR3 length equals 15 residues. Trimming stripped 9 bases from V and 0 bases from J, with 14 bases between. Germline lookup yields CDR1 MNHEY and CDR2 SVGAGI. Here the CDR3 reads CASARGSANTGELFF. CDR3 nucleotide sequence: TGTGCCAGTGCTAGGGGTTCCGCGAACACCGGGGAGCTGTTTTTT.

V usage is TRBV30 and J usage is TRBJ1-2; D is ambiguous. Germline V gene data show CDR1 as GTSNPN and CDR2 as SVGIG (reference sequence). The CDR3 extends over 11 amino acids. Trimming cost V 2 bases and J 4 bases, with 5 bases left between them. CDR3 sequence reads: CAWSHSYGYTF. The CDR3 nucleotides read TGTGCCTGGAGTCACAGCTATGGCTACACCTTC.

CDR3 region: CAIKQGTNTEAFF. In nucleotides, the CDR3 is TGTGCCATCAAACAGGGCACGAACACTGAAGCTTTCTTT. V usage is TRBV10-3 and J usage is TRBJ1-1, with D perhaps TRBD1 (6 bases). Per germline, CDR1 ENHRY and CDR2 SYGVKD. This CDR3 comprises 13 residues. V was trimmed by 7 bases and J by 1 base, leaving 10 bases between them.

The rearrangement links TRBV18 to TRBJ1-2, with a weak D call TRBD1 (5 bases). The V end was cut by 4 bases, the J end by 2 bases, with 17 bases between. CDR1 is KGHSH and CDR2 is LQKENI in the germline V gene. CDR3 size: 16 residues. CDR3 DNA: TGTGCCAGCTCACTGCCCAGGGCGTCGGGAAACTATGGCTACACCTTC. This sequence encodes CASSLPRASGNYGYTF. Supplemented by reference TRBV18 and TRBJ1-2, the full variable domain reads NAGVMQNPRHLVRRRGQEARLRCSPMKGHSHVYWYRQLPEEGLKFMVYLQKENIIDESGMPKERFSAEFPKEGPSILRIQQVVRGDSAAYFCASSLPRASGNYGYTFGSGTRLTVV.

The chain's CDR3 is CASTGTASGANVLTF. Here the CDR3 DNA reads TGTGCCAGCACCGGGACGGCCTCTGGGGCCAACGTCCTGACTTTC. V usage is TRBV25-1 and J usage is TRBJ2-6; D is perhaps TRBD1 or TRBD2 (5 bases each). The CDR3 length is 15 residues. In germline, CDR1 is MGHDK, CDR2 SYGVNS. The V gene lost 7 bases and the J gene lost 0 bases, with 10 bases spanning the gap.

This chain uses TRBV4-2 with TRBJ1-2; 9 bases fit TRBD1. From germline, CDR1 is LGHNA and CDR2 YNFKEQ. The CDR3 runs to 16 residues. After removal of 4 bases from V and 4 bases from J, the junction contained 10 bases not matched to a gene. Here the CDR3 DNA reads TGTGCCAGCAGCCTCGAACCGGGACAGGGACGCTATGGCTACACCTTC. This encodes CASSLEPGQGRYGYTF.

This chain links TRBV6-5 with TRBJ1-1; 8 nucleotides align to TRBD1. The CDR3 spans 11 residues. Trimming took 6 bases from V and 6 from J; bases not matched to a gene: 0. Germline V gene data show CDR1 as MNHEY and CDR2 as SVGAGI. The CDR3 sequence is CASRTGAEAFF. DNA for the CDR3: TGTGCCAGCAGGACAGGGGCTGAAGCTTTCTTT.

The chain has TRBV19 and TRBJ2-2, with TRBD2 matching over 8 bases. Unmatched junction bases numbered 20, after V lost 5 bases and J lost 6 bases. Germline V gene lookup returns CDR1 LNHDA and CDR2 SQIVND (reference sequence). The CDR3 has 19 amino acids. The CDR3 spells CASSPPGSSGVSPPGELFF. DNA for the CDR3: TGTGCCAGTAGTCCCCCCGGTAGTAGCGGGGTGAGTCCCCCCGGGGAGCTGTTTTTT.

This chain links TRBV7-9 with TRBJ1-1; D unclear. V was trimmed by 0 bases and J by 4 bases, leaving 6 bases between them. Germline CDR1 reads SEHNR; CDR2 reads FQNEAQ (reference sequence). The CDR3 extends over 13 amino acids. The CDR3, as DNA: TGTGCCAGCAGCTTAGCGCGTCTCACTGAAGCTTTCTTT. It encodes CASSLARLTEAFF.

The rearrangement uses TRBV18 and TRBJ1-1, with 8 bases aligning to TRBD1. Germline loops: CDR1 KGHSH, CDR2 LQKENI. This CDR3 comprises 15 residues. J lost 4 bases, V lost 4 bases, and 8 bases had no gene match. CDR3 coding DNA: TGTGCCAGCTCACAGACAGGGGCCTATGGCACTGAAGCTTTCTTT. This encodes CASSQTGAYGTEAFF.

DNA of the CDR3: TGTGCCAGCAGCCCCGGGACAGGGGGCTTCAATGAGCAGTTCTTC. Protein product: CASSPGTGGFNEQFF. The V and J genes are TRBV7-8 and TRBJ2-1, with 12 bases that match TRBD1. Per the germline V gene, CDR1 is SGHVS and CDR2 is FQNEAQ. The V segment lost 5 bases and the J segment 6 bases; nucleotides outside the gene matches: 5. The CDR3 covers 15 residues. The full variable domain, completed using reference TRBV7-8 and TRBJ2-1, is GAGVSQSPRYKVAKRGQDVALRCDPISGHVSLFWYQQALGQGPEFLTYFQNEAQLDKSGLPSDRFFAERPEGSVSTLKIQRTQQEDSAVYLCASSPGTGGFNEQFFGPGTRLTVL.

V usage is TRBV27 and J usage is TRBJ2-4; TRBD1 might be the D (5 bases). CDR1 is MNHEY and CDR2 is SMNVEV in the germline V gene (reference sequence). V lost 6 bases to trimming and J lost 3 bases, with 15 bases between them. The CDR3 loop spans 15 amino acids. This CDR3 reads CASREAGKDKNIQYF. The CDR3 DNA reads TGTGCCAGCAGGGAAGCAGGGAAAGACAAAAACATTCAGTACTTC.

The gene calls are TRBV7-9 and TRBJ1-5; TRBD1 agrees at 12 bases. CDR3 length: 19 residues. The V gene's germline CDR1 is SEHNR and CDR2 FQNEAQ (reference sequence). V shed 5 bases, J shed 3 bases, and the junction held 14 bases outside the gene matches. CDR3 sequence reads: CASSLTRDRGRYYNQPQHF. CDR3 in DNA: TGTGCCAGCAGCCTTACCAGGGACAGGGGGCGTTACTACAATCAGCCCCAGCATTTT.